This T cell receptor beta chain derives from a study of cytomegalovirus exposure and HLA in healthy donors (dated by TCRdb to about 2017). As for the study more broadly: An earlier analysis of fewer than 750 of the donors reported 250 to 350 Gb of sequence data and 95 million to 120 million unique TCR beta sequences obtained from 150 million to 200 million T cells. Around 300 gigabases of sequencing data and tens of millions of unique TCR sequences were included in an early release covering several hundred HLA-typed donors. Of the roughly 390 genotyped donors, approximately 83% fell in the genetic ancestry cluster associated with self-reported Caucasian donors. The study aimed to test whether cataloging public T cell receptors could reveal signatures of past pathogen exposure. The study used immunosequencing to profile the T cell repertoires of 600 to 850 subjects and linked those repertoires to cytomegalovirus serostatus. Besides the first cohort of hundreds of subjects, a separate validation cohort made up of roughly 130 different subjects was used. High-throughput TCR immunosequencing, statistical association of individual TCRs with disease status, and machine learning were combined to predict cytomegalovirus infection status. In a later analysis, previously published TCR beta repertoires from 550 to 700 donors were re-analyzed and high-resolution HLA genotyping was added so that TCR occurrence patterns could be studied. Rather than drawing on any new phenotypic data, the later analysis identified candidate immune exposures from TCR beta sequences and the way those sequences occurred across donors. An earlier analysis of roughly 580 of the donors used high-throughput TCR beta sequencing to judge whether each TCR beta V gene segment behaved as functional or pseudogenic. Donor age, sex, ethnicity and CMV serostatus were collected together with the repertoire data. A later genetic analysis used genome-wide SNP genotypes for about three fifths of the 666 donors, treating that subset as a discovery cohort. Every discovery cohort repertoire had been produced on one sequencing platform. Both class I and class II loci were covered by HLA typing, at four-digit resolution. The number of typed donors differed by locus: roughly 629-640 for A, B, C, DRB1 and DQB1; roughly 510 for DQA1; about 600 for DPA1; and around 490 for DPB1. Because of strong linkage in the cohort, five DR-DQ haplotypes were treated as single units for association and clustering. Among 300 to 500 genotyped donors of the cohort, an average of around 250,000 unique TCR beta nucleotide sequences was sequenced per donor, of which roughly 17% were non-productive. The paper as a whole reports these results and caveats: The study listed around 160 TCR beta chains as associated with cytomegalovirus. Broadly in line with IMGT annotations, most TCR beta V segments showed up in productive rearrangements about 90% or about 30% of the time in an earlier analysis of approximately 640 of the donors. A further reported finding was that TCR beta sequences accurately predicted the HLA-A and HLA-B alleles for most subjects in the first cohort. The classifier was reported to diagnose cytomegalovirus status with high specificity and sensitivity in both the original cohort and the validation cohort. According to a later analysis, parvovirus B19, influenza, CMV and Epstein-Barr virus appeared linked to several top co-occurrence clusters. In a later analysis, HLA-associated TCR beta chains were found to be more clonally expanded and to have lower generation probabilities than equally common non-associated chains. Linkage disequilibrium might explain the correlated functional status among segregating V segments, but an unknown experimental factor could not be ruled out. In vitro tests confirmed that a few of the cytomegalovirus-associated TCR beta chains recognize cytomegalovirus antigens. According to a later analysis, TCR association rates differed among HLA loci, with DRB1 alleles showing the most associated TCRs and HLA-C alleles showing the fewest. V-gene and J-gene trimming of TCR beta chains was associated with a missense DCLRE1C variant in a later genetic analysis, and the association was replicated in an independent cohort. Some IMGT-functional V segments, including TRBV6-2 and TRBV6-3, could not be distinguished by the 87-base-pair reads and were therefore excluded. The authors suggested that the approach could potentially be generalized to other disease states and immunological phenotypes. Presence/absence analyses assumed roughly uniform sequencing depth across donors, an assumption that may not hold. A later analysis found that most CMV-associated TCR beta chains appeared HLA-restricted, with HLA associations seemingly driven largely by CMV exposure. Because HLA typing was unavailable for some donors at each locus, only the typed subset was used in association tests. The earlier analysis of about 600 of the donors excluded some 15 rarely observed V segments, including chromosome 9 orphons, because counts were too low. Immune exposure information for the cohort was limited to CMV serostatus. A later genetic analysis reported fewer N-insertions in productive TCRs among donors in an Asian-associated ancestry cluster than the approximately 670-donor mean. Across donors, most TCR sequences were observed very rarely, whereas some public TCRs were present in many individuals. The cohort was sequenced for TCR beta chains only, and without alpha or paired-chain data the features that could be detected were limited. Specific HLA alleles were associated with 18,000 or so TCR beta sequences at a false discovery rate of 0.05 in a later analysis. A group of highly shared sequence variants was considered likely to be a technical artifact of the sequencing pipeline. Strong co-occurrence of HLA alleles, especially DR and DQ, made assigning TCR associations to individual alleles difficult.

A single count supports this clone. Its antigen is still unknown. It has no much larger one-base neighbor in the sample; base qualities were not kept. Deletion took 1 base off V and 5 bases off J, with a span of 27 bases between the germline ends. According to the germline V gene (reference sequence), CDR1 reads LNHNV and CDR2 reads YYDKDF. There are 20 amino acids in the CDR3, from cysteine to phenylalanine inclusive. The read is trimmed to its CDR3 DNA, 60 bases read in frame from base 1. The method was the immunoSEQ multiplex PCR assay. A mixture of 60 forward primers for TCR Vbeta segments and 13 reverse primers for TCR Jbeta segments was used in the multiplex PCR. A multiplex PCR assay on genomic DNA amplified the CDR3 region of rearranged TCR beta genes. Amplified TCR beta libraries were sequenced as 87-base-pair reads on the Illumina HiSeq System. For the original study's pipeline: Across the roughly 600 repertoires, a later analysis counted 80 million or so unique TCR beta chains, roughly 11 million of which were shared by at least two donors. Raw reads were error-corrected and collapsed into unique sequences with a nearest-neighbor algorithm that merged closely related sequences to remove PCR and sequencing errors. CDR3 sequences were aligned to IMGT reference sequences to assign V, D and J gene segments. For a sequence to be retained, at least a six-nucleotide match to both a V gene segment and a J gene segment was required. Rearrangements were called productive when the CDR3 lacked stop codons and stayed in frame with V and J; all others were non-productive. Following IMGT convention, CDR3 was defined as the stretch from the second conserved V-encoded cysteine to the conserved J-encoded phenylalanine. The earlier analysis of some 600 of the donors excluded sequences that lacked an unambiguous match to a single V gene segment. In an earlier analysis of 587 of the donors, a V segment was called functional when productive rearrangements were above 56.7%, and segregating when the standard deviation between donors exceeded 5%. A statistical classification framework was built for diagnosing cytomegalovirus status from the catalog of TCR beta chain sequences. In a later analysis, V and J genes were assigned by comparing TCR nucleotide sequences against IMGT/GENE-DB human TR gene sequences. The TCRdist pipeline was used in a later analysis to assign CDR3 sequences and most-parsimonious VDJ recombination scenarios. A later analysis defined each TCR beta chain by its CDR3 amino acid sequence plus V-gene family, and excluded reads lacking a unique V-gene family. To address suspected cross-contamination and a sequencing artifact, a later analysis removed a few hundred highly shared, low-generation-probability nucleotide sequences. In a later analysis, a clonal expansion index for each public chain was calculated from normalized within-repertoire ranks of inferred template counts. A later analysis computed generation probabilities with a VDJ recombination model fitted to out-of-frame rearrangements, and checked the results against IGoR. A later analysis scored TCR-TCR, TCR-HLA and TCR-CMV co-occurrence with hypergeometric tests, applying a repertoire-size bias correction to TCR pairs. In a later analysis, false discovery rates were estimated by permuting HLA or CMV assignments 20 times. A later analysis grouped co-occurring TCRs with DBSCAN, adding TCRdist sequence similarity when clustering within HLA-allele-positive subsets. For co-occurrence clustering, repertoires with fewer than 30,000 or more than 120,000 public chains were excluded, along with roughly 5 repertoires with anomalous nucleotide sharing. As stored in TCRdb, this immuneACCESS dataset retains in-frame rearrangements with V and J assigned. A fraction of the clones does not appear; measured against another copy, unresolved V genes explain less than half of the discrepancy, and the remainder lacks a known reason. V and J calls and clone size are copied from that table; D and trimming were computed from the DNA. Here the sample has around 130,000 clones; roughly 83% occur a single time. The ten largest clones take up around 1.2% of the sample.

In total, roughly 670 healthy bone marrow donors made up the cohort. At the time of sampling, every cohort member was nominally healthy, though immune exposures that went unrecorded were likely present. The donor was CMV seronegative and was included in the group of 352 seronegative cohort members. Each donor provided a peripheral blood sample, and peripheral blood mononuclear cells were used for TCR beta sequencing. Genomic DNA was extracted from the blood cell samples with the Qiagen DNeasy Blood Extraction Kit. The rearranged segments are TRBV15 and TRBJ2-1; possibly the D gene is TRBD2, per 6 matching bases. This clonotype originated in a girl aged 2 to 10 in good health and CMV-seronegative. The sequencing sample was made of PBMCs. This receptor has the CDR3 CATSRGVEGSSGDSDNEQFF. The sequence in DNA is TGTGCCACCAGCAGAGGCGTTGAGGGCTCCTCGGGGGATAGCGACAATGAGCAGTTCTTC.